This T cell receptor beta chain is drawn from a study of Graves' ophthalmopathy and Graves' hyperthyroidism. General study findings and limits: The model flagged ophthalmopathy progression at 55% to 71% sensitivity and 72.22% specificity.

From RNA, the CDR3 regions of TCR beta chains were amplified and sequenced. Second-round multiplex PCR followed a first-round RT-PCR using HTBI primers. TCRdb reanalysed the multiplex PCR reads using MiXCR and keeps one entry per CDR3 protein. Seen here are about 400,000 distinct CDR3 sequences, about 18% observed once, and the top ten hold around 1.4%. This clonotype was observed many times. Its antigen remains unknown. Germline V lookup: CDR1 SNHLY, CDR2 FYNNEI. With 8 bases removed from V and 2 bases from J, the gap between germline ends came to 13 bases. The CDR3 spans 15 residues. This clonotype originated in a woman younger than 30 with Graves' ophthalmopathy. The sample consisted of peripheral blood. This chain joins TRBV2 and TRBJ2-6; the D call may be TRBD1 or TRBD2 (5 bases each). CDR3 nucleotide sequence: TGTGCCAGCGAAAGAGGGGTCCCTGGGGCCAACGTCCTGACTTTC. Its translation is CASERGVPGANVLTF.